This TCR beta chain is from a study of CD8 T cells in Susac syndrome. Random hexamers served to reverse transcribe roughly 0.45 to 1 ug RNA. Amplification of the TCR beta CDR3 was carried out by immunoSEQ multiplex PCR, which spanned a total of 54 Vbeta and 13 Jbeta segments. TCRdb re-derived calls from the immunoSEQ multiplex PCR reads in MiXCR, one entry per CDR3 protein. This sample has about 85,000 distinct CDR3 sequences, with approximately 95% found just once. Under recently defined diagnostic criteria, the patients with Susac syndrome qualified as having definite or probable disease. This clonotype has just a few counts. V lost 0 bases and J lost 2; bases outside the gene matches: 1. The CDR3 is 14 residues long. Germline V CDR1 and CDR2: SGHVS, FQNEAQ.

The chain couples TRBV7-8 to TRBJ2-7, with 7 bases fitting TRBD2. The sequence derives from a human donor with Susac syndrome. The sequencing input was CD8+ T cells from PBMCs. The CDR3 DNA reads TGTGCCAGCAGCTTAGCGGGAGGGCCCTACGAGCAGTACTTC. Translating gives CASSLAGGPYEQYF. The full variable domain, with the rest looked up from reference TRBV7-8 and TRBJ2-7, is GAGVSQSPRYKVAKRGQDVALRCDPISGHVSLFWYQQALGQGPEFLTYFQNEAQLDKSGLPSDRFFAERPEGSVSTLKIQRTQQEDSAVYLCASSLAGGPYEQYFGPGTRLTVT.